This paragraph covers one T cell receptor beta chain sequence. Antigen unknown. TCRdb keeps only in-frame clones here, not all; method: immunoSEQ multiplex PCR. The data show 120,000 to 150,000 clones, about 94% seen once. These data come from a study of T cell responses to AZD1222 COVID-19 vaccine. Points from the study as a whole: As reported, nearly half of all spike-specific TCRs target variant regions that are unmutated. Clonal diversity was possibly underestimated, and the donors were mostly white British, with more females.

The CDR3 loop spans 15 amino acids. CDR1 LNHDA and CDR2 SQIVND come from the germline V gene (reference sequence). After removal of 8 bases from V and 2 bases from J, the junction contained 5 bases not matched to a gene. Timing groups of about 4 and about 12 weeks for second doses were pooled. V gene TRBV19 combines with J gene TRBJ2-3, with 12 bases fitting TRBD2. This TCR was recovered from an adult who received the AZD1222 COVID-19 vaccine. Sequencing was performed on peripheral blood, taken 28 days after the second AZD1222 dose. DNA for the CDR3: TGTGCCAGTGGTCGGACTAGCGGGATCACAGATACGCAGTATTTT. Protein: CASGRTSGITDTQYF. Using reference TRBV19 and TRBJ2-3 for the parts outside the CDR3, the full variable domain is DGGITQSPKYLFRKEGQNVTLSCEQNLNHDAMYWYRQDPGQGLRLIYYSQIVNDFQKGDIAEGYSVSREKKESFPLTVTSAQKNPTAFYLCASGRTSGITDTQYFGPGTRLTVL.